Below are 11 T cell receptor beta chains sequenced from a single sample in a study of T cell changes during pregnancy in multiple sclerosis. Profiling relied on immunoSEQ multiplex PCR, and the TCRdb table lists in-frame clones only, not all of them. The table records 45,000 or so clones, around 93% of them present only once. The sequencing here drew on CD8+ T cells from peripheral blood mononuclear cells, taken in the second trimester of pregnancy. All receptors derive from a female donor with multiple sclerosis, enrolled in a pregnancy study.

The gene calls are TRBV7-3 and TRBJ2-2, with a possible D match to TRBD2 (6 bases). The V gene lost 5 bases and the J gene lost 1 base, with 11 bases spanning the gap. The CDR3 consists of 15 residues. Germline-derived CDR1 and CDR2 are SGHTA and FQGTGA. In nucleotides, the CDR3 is TGTGCCAGCAGCCTACTGGGGGGGAACACCGGGGAGCTGTTTTTT. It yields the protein CASSLLGGNTGELFF.

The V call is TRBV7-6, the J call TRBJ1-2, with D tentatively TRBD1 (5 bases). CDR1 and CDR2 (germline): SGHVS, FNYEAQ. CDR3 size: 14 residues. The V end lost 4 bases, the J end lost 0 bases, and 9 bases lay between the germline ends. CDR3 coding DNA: TGTGCCAGCAGCTCCCCGGACACTAACTATGGCTACACCTTC. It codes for CASSSPDTNYGYTF.

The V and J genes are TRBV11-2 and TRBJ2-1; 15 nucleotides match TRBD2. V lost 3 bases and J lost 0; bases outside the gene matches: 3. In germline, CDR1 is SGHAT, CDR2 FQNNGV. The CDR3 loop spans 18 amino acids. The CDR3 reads CASSLGLAGGHSYNEQFF. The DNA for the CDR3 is TGTGCCAGCAGCTTGGGACTAGCGGGGGGCCACTCCTACAATGAGCAGTTCTTC.

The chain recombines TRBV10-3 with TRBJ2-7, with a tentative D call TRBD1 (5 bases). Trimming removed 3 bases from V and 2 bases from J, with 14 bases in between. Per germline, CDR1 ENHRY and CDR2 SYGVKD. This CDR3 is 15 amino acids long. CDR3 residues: CAISEGHLPPYEQYF. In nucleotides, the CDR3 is TGTGCCATCAGTGAAGGACATCTCCCCCCCTACGAGCAGTACTTC.

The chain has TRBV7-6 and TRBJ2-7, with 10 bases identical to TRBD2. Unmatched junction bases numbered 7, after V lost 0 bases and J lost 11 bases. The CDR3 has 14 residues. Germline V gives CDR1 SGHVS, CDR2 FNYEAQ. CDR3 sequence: CASSLASGGYFEYF. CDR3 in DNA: TGTGCCAGCAGCTTAGCTAGCGGGGGGTATTTCGAGTACTTC.

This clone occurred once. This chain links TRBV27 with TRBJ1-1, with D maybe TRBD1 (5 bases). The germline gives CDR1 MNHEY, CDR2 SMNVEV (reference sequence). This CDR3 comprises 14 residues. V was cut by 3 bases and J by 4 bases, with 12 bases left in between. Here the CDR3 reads CASSLSGVGTEAFF. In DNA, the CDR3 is TGTGCCAGCAGTTTGTCGGGGGTTGGCACTGAAGCTTTCTTT.

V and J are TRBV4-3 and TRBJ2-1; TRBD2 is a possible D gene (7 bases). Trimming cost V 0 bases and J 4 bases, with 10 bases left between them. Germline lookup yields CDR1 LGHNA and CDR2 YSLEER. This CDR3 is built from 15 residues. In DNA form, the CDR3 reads TGCGCCAGCAGCCAAGACGGGGGGCAGTACAATGAGCAGTTCTTC. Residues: CASSQDGGQYNEQFF.

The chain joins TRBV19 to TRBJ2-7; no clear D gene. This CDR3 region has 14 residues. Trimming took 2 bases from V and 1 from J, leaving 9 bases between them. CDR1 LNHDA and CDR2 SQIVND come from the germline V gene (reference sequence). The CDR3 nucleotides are TGTGCCAGTAGTATAAGGAGTGGGTCCTACGAGCAGTACTTC. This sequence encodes CASSIRSGSYEQYF.

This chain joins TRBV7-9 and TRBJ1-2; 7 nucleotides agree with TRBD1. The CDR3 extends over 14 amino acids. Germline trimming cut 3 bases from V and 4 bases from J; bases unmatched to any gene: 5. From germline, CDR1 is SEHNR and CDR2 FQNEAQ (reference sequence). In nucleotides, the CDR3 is TGTGCCAGCAGCTTGGGACAGATTCTCTATGGCTACACCTTC. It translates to CASSLGQILYGYTF.

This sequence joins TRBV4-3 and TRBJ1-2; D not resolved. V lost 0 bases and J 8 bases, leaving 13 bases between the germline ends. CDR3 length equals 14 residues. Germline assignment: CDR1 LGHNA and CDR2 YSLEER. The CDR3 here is CASSQEGRVGGYTF. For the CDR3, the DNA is TGCGCCAGCAGCCAAGAGGGGAGGGTTGGGGGCTACACCTTC.

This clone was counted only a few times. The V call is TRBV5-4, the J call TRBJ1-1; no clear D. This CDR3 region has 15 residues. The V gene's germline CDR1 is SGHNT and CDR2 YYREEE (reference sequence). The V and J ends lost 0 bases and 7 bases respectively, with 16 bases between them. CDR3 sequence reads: CASSLVHGIGGEAFF. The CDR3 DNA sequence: TGTGCCAGCAGCTTGGTTCACGGTATCGGTGGTGAAGCTTTCTTT. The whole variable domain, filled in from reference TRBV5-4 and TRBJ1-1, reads ETGVTQSPTHLIKTRGQQVTLRCSSQSGHNTVSWYQQALGQGPQFIFQYYREEENGRGNFPPRFSGLQFPNYSSELNVNALELDDSALYLCASSLVHGIGGEAFFGQGTRLTVV.